A selection of T cell receptor beta chains follows, all from one sample in a study of read filtering for tumor transcriptome and immune sequencing. Each CDR3 protein is one row after TCRdb ran MiXCR on the reads. The sample has about 27,000 distinct CDR3 sequences; roughly an eighth are singletons. Material for sequencing was a population of CD138-negative cells sorted from bone marrow. The receptors were sampled from a donor over 35 with multiple myeloma. CDR3s include the opening cysteine and the closing phenylalanine or tryptophan. The order of the fields is V gene, J gene, D gene, clone size, CDR3 protein, CDR3 DNA. The D gene is left open where the match is weak. Rows may omit the clone size; those that give it use once, few, many or a size class.

TRBV7-9	TRBJ2-4	NA	many	CAVEGGIAKNIQYF	TGTGCTGTTGAGGGCGGAATAGCCAAAAACATTCAGTACTTC
TRBV19	TRBJ2-6	NA	many	CASSHTGLTGANVLTF	TGTGCCAGTAGCCACACAGGGTTAACTGGGGCCAACGTCCTGACTTTC
TRBV20-1	TRBJ2-3	NA	many	CSARKFQDTQYF	TGCAGTGCTAGAAAGTTTCAAGATACGCAGTATTTT
TRBV29-1	TRBJ1-1	NA	many	CSVEGTENTEAFF	TGCAGCGTTGAAGGGACAGAGAACACTGAAGCTTTCTTT
TRBV18	TRBJ1-1	TRBD1	many	CASSLQGVGTEAFF	TGTGCCAGCTCACTACAGGGGGTCGGCACTGAAGCTTTCTTT
TRBV20-1	TRBJ2-7	NA	many	CSATDLKGEQYF	TGCAGTGCAACGGACCTAAAGGGCGAGCAGTACTTC
TRBV3-1	TRBJ2-1	TRBD2	many	CASSQDPGGPGAANEQFF	TGTGCCAGCAGCCAAGATCCGGGAGGGCCCGGGGCAGCCAATGAGCAGTTCTTC
TRBV30	TRBJ2-7	NA	NA	CAWSVLENTYEQYF	TGTGCCTGGAGTGTACTTGAGAATACCTACGAGCAGTACTTC
TRBV20-1	TRBJ2-7	NA	many	CSARKGYEQYF	TGCAGTGCACGGAAGGGGTACGAGCAGTACTTC
TRBV7-3	TRBJ2-2	TRBD1	many	CASSLLTGATGELFF	TGTGCCAGCAGCTTATTGACAGGGGCCACCGGGGAGCTGTTTTTT
TRBV24-1	TRBJ2-7	NA	many	CATSVGPGDEQYF	TGTGCCACCAGTGTGGGACCCGGGGACGAGCAGTACTTC
TRBV20-1	TRBJ2-1	TRBD1	medium-sized	CSAYWTGGGYNEQFF	TGCAGTGCTTACTGGACAGGGGGCGGGTACAATGAGCAGTTCTTC
TRBV5-1	TRBJ2-6	NA	many	CASSLVGAPAISGANVLTF	TGCGCCAGCAGCTTGGTGGGGGCTCCGGCAATCTCTGGGGCCAACGTCCTGACTTTC
TRBV11-3	TRBJ1-2	TRBD1	many	CASSLTEGALDYGYTF	TGTGCCAGCAGCTTAACGGAGGGGGCGTTGGACTATGGCTACACCTTC
TRBV27	TRBJ2-1	TRBD2	many	CASSQLLAGGPRNEQFF	TGTGCCAGCAGTCAATTGCTAGCGGGAGGGCCTAGGAATGAGCAGTTCTTC
TRBV20-1	TRBJ2-3	NA	many	CSARVYDTQYF	TGCAGTGCTAGGGTCTACGATACGCAGTATTTT
TRBV7-3	TRBJ2-7	NA	NA	CASSLKTYEQYF	TGTGCCAGCAGCTTAAAAACGTACGAGCAGTACTTC
TRBV20-1	TRBJ1-3	NA	few	CSAAPARGEDTIYF	TGCAGTGCCGCCCCGGCGCGGGGTGAGGACACCATATATTTT
TRBV12-5	TRBJ2-1	NA	NA	CVSVLENEQFF	TGTGTTAGTGTCTTGGAGAATGAGCAGTTCTTC
TRBV5-4	TRBJ2-1	TRBD1	many	CASSRTGAPYNEQFF	TGTGCCAGCAGCCGGACAGGGGCCCCCTACAATGAGCAGTTCTTC
TRBV7-6	TRBJ2-1	TRBD2	many	CASSFGTSGALNEQFF	TGTGCCAGCAGCTTCGGGACTAGCGGGGCCCTCAATGAGCAGTTCTTC
TRBV6-5	TRBJ2-5	TRBD2	many	CASSYSGLASGDQETQYF	TGTGCCAGCAGTTACTCGGGCTTGGCTAGCGGGGATCAAGAGACCCAGTACTTC
TRBV6-2/TRBV6-3	TRBJ1-5	TRBD1	many	CASSTGRGTGVSEPQHF	TGTGCCAGCAGTACTGGCCGGGGGACAGGGGTATCCGAACCCCAGCATTTT
TRBV2	TRBJ2-1	TRBD2	NA	CASSDPVWVAGGSNEQFF	TGTGCCAGCAGTGATCCCGTCTGGGTAGCGGGGGGATCCAATGAGCAGTTCTTC
TRBV4-1	TRBJ2-6	NA	once	CASSRETIGSSGANVLTF	TGCGCCAGTAGTCGAGAGACTATCGGGAGTTCTGGGGCCAACGTCCTGACTTTC
TRBV5-1	TRBJ2-1	NA	many	CASSLGQGGTYNEQFF	TGCGCCAGCAGCTTGGGACAGGGAGGAACCTACAATGAGCAGTTCTTC
TRBV5-4	TRBJ2-1	TRBD2	many	CASSLGSGEYNEQFF	TGTGCCAGCAGCTTGGGCAGCGGGGAATACAATGAGCAGTTCTTC